The clone carrying this T cell receptor beta chain was detected a few times. The antigen is unknown. This record comes from a study of T cell repertoires in cytomegalovirus infection. TCRdb independently ran MiXCR on the reads; one entry per CDR3 protein. The sample records 360,000 or so distinct CDR3 sequences, nearly 35% being singletons. The V and J ends lost 3 bases and 0 bases respectively, with 16 bases between them. This CDR3 comprises 17 residues. Germline V lookup: CDR1 MDHEN, CDR2 SYDVKM. The chain carries TRBV28 and TRBJ2-3; no clear D. Material: cultured PBMCs, obtained from culture after CMV antigen stimulation. The TCR originated in a human donor in good health (CMV status not recorded). Some clones in this sample may be carry-over from other donors' samples. The CDR3 DNA follows: TGTGCCAGCAGTTTCGACCGGCCCCACCTTAGCACAGATACGCAGTATTTT. Residues: CASSFDRPHLSTDTQYF.